This TCR beta chain comes out of a study of CD8 T cells in Susac syndrome. Study results and limitations: Regarding the TCR sequencing and HLA analysis, the study admitted that a relatively small number of individuals were involved.

As to this clonotype: Its antigen is still unknown.

CD8+ and CD4+ T cells were negatively isolated; TEMRA cells were FACS-enriched. Trimming cost V 3 bases and J 7 bases, with 10 bases left between them. The CDR3 length is 13 residues. Germline CDR1 reads MGHDK; CDR2 reads SYGVNS. When the RNA was reverse transcribed, random hexamers were used with an input of roughly 0.5 to 1 ug. TCRdb fed the immunoSEQ multiplex PCR reads into MiXCR, producing one record per CDR3 protein. The sample consists of approximately 80,000 distinct CDR3 sequences, about 91% of them appearing once. The chain recombines TRBV25-1 with TRBJ2-1; TRBD1 might be the D (5 bases). The source material was CD8+ T cells from PBMCs. The sequence was collected from a human donor with multiple sclerosis. The CDR3 DNA is TGTGCCAGCAGTGACAACAGGTGGAATGAGCAGTTCTTC. It is translated as CASSDNRWNEQFF.